The source of this TCR beta chain is a study of blood T cell repertoires in COVID-19. Study in general: The analysed material was cDNA or gDNA that came from T cells, B-cell-depleted T cells, or PBMCs.

From germline, CDR1 is SGHRS and CDR2 YFSETQ. V shed 0 bases and J 1 base; nucleotides not matched to a gene: 1. The CDR3 consists of 15 residues. Per the original data handling: Amplifying reference gene primers gave estimates of nucleated cell counts. Sequencing was performed with immunoSEQ multiplex PCR; in TCRdb, only in-frame clones are kept and a portion is missing. V and J calls and clone size come straight from that table; D and trimming were deduced from the DNA. The table shows about 290,000 clones, with roughly nine tenths occurring only once. This clone was counted a few times. Other DNA sequences in this specimen translate into the identical CDR3.

This clonotype originated in a woman aged 25-40 years with COVID-19, enrolled during active disease. This chain links TRBV5-1 with TRBJ2-1; 7 bases map to TRBD1. The sequencing sample was made of peripheral blood. In DNA form, the CDR3 reads TGCGCCAGCAGCTTGGGACAGGGATCCTACAATGAGCAGTTCTTC. Amino acid sequence: CASSLGQGSYNEQFF.